This T cell receptor (beta chain) was identified during a study of metastatic and nonmetastatic thyroid tumors. This clone was counted ten times or more. MiXCR re-clonotyped the PCR reads for TCRdb. The sample contains roughly 25,000 clones, 13% of which appear only once. Trimming pared 4 bases from V and 0 bases from J, leaving 10 bases between. In germline, CDR1 is SNHLY, CDR2 FYNNEI. The length of the CDR3 is 15 residues. Treatment of any kind had been given to no patient before thyroid surgery. V gene TRBV2 combines with J gene TRBJ2-1; D perhaps matches TRBD1 (5 bases). The sequence derives from a female donor with papillary thyroid cancer or a benign thyroid nodule (not recorded which). Some clones in this sample may be carry-over from other donors' samples. The sample comprised blood. CDR3 sequence: CASSVLGDSYNEQFF. The DNA of the CDR3 is TGTGCCAGCAGTGTGTTAGGGGACTCCTACAATGAGCAGTTCTTC.